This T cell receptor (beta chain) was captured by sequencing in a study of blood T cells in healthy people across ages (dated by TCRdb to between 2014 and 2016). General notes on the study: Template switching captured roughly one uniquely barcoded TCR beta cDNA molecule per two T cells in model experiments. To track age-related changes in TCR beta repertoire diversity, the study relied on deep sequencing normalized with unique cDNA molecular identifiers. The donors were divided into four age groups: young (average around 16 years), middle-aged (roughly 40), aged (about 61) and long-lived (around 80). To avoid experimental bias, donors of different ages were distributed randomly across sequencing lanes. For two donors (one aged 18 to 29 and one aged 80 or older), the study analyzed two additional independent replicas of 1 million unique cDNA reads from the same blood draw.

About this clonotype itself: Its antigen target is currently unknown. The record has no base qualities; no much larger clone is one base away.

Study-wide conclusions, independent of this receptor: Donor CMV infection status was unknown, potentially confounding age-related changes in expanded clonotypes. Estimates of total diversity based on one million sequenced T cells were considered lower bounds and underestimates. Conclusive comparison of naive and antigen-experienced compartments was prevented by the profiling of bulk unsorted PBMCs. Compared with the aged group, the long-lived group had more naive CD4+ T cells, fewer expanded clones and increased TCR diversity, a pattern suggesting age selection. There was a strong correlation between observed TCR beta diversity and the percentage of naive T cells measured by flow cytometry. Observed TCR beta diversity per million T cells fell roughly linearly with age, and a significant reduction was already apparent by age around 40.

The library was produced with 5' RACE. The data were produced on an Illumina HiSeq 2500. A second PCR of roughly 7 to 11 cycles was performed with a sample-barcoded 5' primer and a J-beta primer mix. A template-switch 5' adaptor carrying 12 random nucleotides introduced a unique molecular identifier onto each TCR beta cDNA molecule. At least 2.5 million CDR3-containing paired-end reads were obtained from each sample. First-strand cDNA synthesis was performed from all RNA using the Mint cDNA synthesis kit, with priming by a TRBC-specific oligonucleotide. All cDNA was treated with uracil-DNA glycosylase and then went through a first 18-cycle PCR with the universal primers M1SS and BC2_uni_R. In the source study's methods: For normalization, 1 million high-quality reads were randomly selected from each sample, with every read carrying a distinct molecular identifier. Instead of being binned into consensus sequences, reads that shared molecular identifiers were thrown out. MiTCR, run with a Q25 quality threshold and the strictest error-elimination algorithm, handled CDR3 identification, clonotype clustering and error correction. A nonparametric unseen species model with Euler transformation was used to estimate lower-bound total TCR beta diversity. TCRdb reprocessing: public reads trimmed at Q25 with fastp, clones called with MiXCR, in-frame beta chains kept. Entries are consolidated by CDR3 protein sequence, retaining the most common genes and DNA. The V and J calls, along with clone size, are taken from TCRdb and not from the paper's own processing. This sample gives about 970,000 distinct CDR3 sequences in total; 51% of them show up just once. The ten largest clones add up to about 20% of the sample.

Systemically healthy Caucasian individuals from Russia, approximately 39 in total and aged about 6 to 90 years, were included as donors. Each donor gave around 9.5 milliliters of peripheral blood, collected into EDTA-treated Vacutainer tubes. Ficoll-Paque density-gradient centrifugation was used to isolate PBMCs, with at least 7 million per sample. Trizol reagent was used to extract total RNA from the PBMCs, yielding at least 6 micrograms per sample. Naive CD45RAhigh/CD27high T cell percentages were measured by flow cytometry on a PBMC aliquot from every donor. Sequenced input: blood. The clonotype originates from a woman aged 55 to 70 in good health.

The CDR3 loop reads CASSKQGSYNSPLHF. The DNA reads as follows: TGTGCCAGCAGTAAACAGGGATCGTATAATTCACCCCTCCACTTT. The chain couples TRBV27 to TRBJ1-6, and possibly TRBD1, on 6 matching bases. CDR1 and CDR2, looked up from the germline V gene (reference sequence), are MNHEY and SMNVEV. Trimming takes 5 bases from V and 4 bases from J, and the germline ends sit 12 bases apart. From its cysteine to its phenylalanine, the CDR3 spans 15 amino acids. Only CDR3 DNA is held: 45 bases, read in frame from base 1.